Listed below are T cell receptor beta chains from one sample, sequenced in a study of human T cells and chemical hapten exposure. TCRdb itself ran the RACE reads through MiXCR, one entry per CDR3 protein. This table holds about 85,000 distinct CDR3 sequences, approximately 9% found once. Sequencing was performed on whole blood, taken in connection with sensitization to the hapten diphenylcyclopropenone (DPC). Receptors were obtained from a man between 35 and 55 years old with alopecia areata. Some clones in this sample may be carry-over from other donors' samples. CDR3s include the opening cysteine and the closing phenylalanine or tryptophan. D genes are given only for firm matches. Some rows have no size entry. The others give once, few or many, or a class for an expanded clone.

abundance: many
j_gene: TRBJ2-1
d_gene: TRBD1
v_gene: TRBV3-1
CDR3nt: TGTGCCAGCAGCCGCGGACAGGGAAGTGAGCAGTTCTTC
CDR3aa: CASSRGQGSEQFF

abundance: many
j_gene: TRBJ1-2
d_gene: TRBD1
v_gene: TRBV19
CDR3nt: TGTGCCAGTCGCTCATCCCCCTACCGGGACAGGGGAATTGAGCTTAAGGATGGCTACACCTTC
CDR3aa: CASRSSPYRDRGIELKDGYTF

abundance: NA
j_gene: TRBJ2-4
d_gene: TRBD2
v_gene: TRBV28
CDR3nt: TGTGCCAGCAGTCTCCCCGGGAGGAGCGGCAAAAACATTCAGTACTTC
CDR3aa: CASSLPGRSGKNIQYF

abundance: NA
j_gene: TRBJ1-6
d_gene: NA
v_gene: TRBV7-9
CDR3nt: TGTGCCAGCAGCTTAGTGGGGGCTTCTTCACCCCTCCACTTT
CDR3aa: CASSLVGASSPLHF

abundance: NA
j_gene: TRBJ2-2
d_gene: TRBD1
v_gene: TRBV20-1
CDR3nt: TGCAGTGCTAGACCTCCCGGGACAGGGCTAGCTAGCGGGGAGCTGTTTTTT
CDR3aa: CSARPPGTGLASGELFF

abundance: few
j_gene: TRBJ2-4
d_gene: NA
v_gene: TRBV21-1
CDR3nt: TGTGCCAGCAGCAAAGAGTGCCTAGCGGGAGGATCAGCCAAAAACATTCAGTACTTC
CDR3aa: CASSKECLAGGSAKNIQYF

abundance: NA
j_gene: TRBJ2-4
d_gene: TRBD2
v_gene: TRBV20-1
CDR3nt: TGCAGTGGGACTAGCGGGTCCTCAGGGGCCAAAAACATTCAGTACTTC
CDR3aa: CSGTSGSSGAKNIQYF

abundance: many
j_gene: TRBJ2-1
d_gene: TRBD2
v_gene: TRBV4-1
CDR3nt: TGCGCCAGCAGCCAAGTACTAGCGGGAAACAATGAGCAGTTCTTC
CDR3aa: CASSQVLAGNNEQFF

abundance: few
j_gene: TRBJ2-1
d_gene: NA
v_gene: TRBV20-1
CDR3nt: TGCAGTGCTAGAGATCTGAATCGGGAGCTATACAATGAGCAGTTCTTC
CDR3aa: CSARDLNRELYNEQFF

abundance: few
j_gene: TRBJ2-7
d_gene: TRBD2
v_gene: TRBV20-1
CDR3nt: TGCAGTGCTAGGTTGACTAGCGGGAGGGGTATCGAGCAGTACTTC
CDR3aa: CSARLTSGRGIEQYF

abundance: many
j_gene: TRBJ1-1
d_gene: NA
v_gene: TRBV28
CDR3nt: TGTGCCAGCAGTTTATGGAGTCCGGGACTTGAAGCTTTCTTT
CDR3aa: CASSLWSPGLEAFF

abundance: NA
j_gene: TRBJ2-3
d_gene: TRBD2
v_gene: TRBV12-3/TRBV12-4
CDR3nt: TGTGCCAGCGGAACTAGCGGGAGCACAGATACGCAGTATTTT
CDR3aa: CASGTSGSTDTQYF

abundance: many
j_gene: TRBJ1-2
d_gene: NA
v_gene: TRBV7-2
CDR3nt: TGTGCCAGCAGCTTAGTATTATTGGTTGGAGGCTACACCTTC
CDR3aa: CASSLVLLVGGYTF

abundance: many
j_gene: TRBJ2-1
d_gene: NA
v_gene: TRBV5-1
CDR3nt: TGCGCCAGCAGCTGGCGGGAACCCAGGGATGAGCAGTTCTTC
CDR3aa: CASSWREPRDEQFF

abundance: few
j_gene: TRBJ2-3
d_gene: TRBD2
v_gene: TRBV6-5
CDR3nt: TGTGCCAGCAGTCCGGGGGGGGCGGGACAAGATACGCAGTATTTT
CDR3aa: CASSPGGAGQDTQYF

abundance: many
j_gene: TRBJ1-1
d_gene: NA
v_gene: TRBV5-1
CDR3nt: TGCGCCAGCAGCCCTTTTTTCCCGAACACTGAAGCTTTCTTT
CDR3aa: CASSPFFPNTEAFF

abundance: few
j_gene: TRBJ2-3
d_gene: NA
v_gene: TRBV5-1
CDR3nt: TGCGCCAGCAGCTTCGGTTTTCTATCCGGGGATACGCAGTATTTT
CDR3aa: CASSFGFLSGDTQYF

abundance: few
j_gene: TRBJ2-3
d_gene: TRBD2
v_gene: TRBV20-1
CDR3nt: TGCAGTGCTAGAGAACTAGCGCTGAGCACAGATACGCAGTATTTT
CDR3aa: CSARELALSTDTQYF

abundance: NA
j_gene: TRBJ2-1
d_gene: TRBD2
v_gene: TRBV6-5
CDR3nt: TGTGCCAGCAGGAGGACCGGGAGGGCCGTTGCGAATGAGCAGTTCTTC
CDR3aa: CASRRTGRAVANEQFF

abundance: many
j_gene: TRBJ2-3
d_gene: TRBD2
v_gene: TRBV10-3
CDR3nt: TGTGCCATCAGGACTAGCACCCGCCCCCAGGATCGCACAGATACGCAGTATTTT
CDR3aa: CAIRTSTRPQDRTDTQYF

abundance: many
j_gene: TRBJ1-2
d_gene: TRBD1
v_gene: TRBV6-2/TRBV6-3
CDR3nt: TGTGCCAGCAGTTTCGAGGGGGCGCTAAGTGGCTACACCTTC
CDR3aa: CASSFEGALSGYTF

abundance: many
j_gene: TRBJ2-3
d_gene: NA
v_gene: TRBV12-3/TRBV12-4
CDR3nt: TGTGCCAGCAGTTTAACCGGGAGCACAGATACGCAGTATTTT
CDR3aa: CASSLTGSTDTQYF

abundance: NA
j_gene: TRBJ1-1
d_gene: NA
v_gene: TRBV5-1
CDR3nt: TGCGCCAGCAGCTTGGGAATGGGATCCCAGGGTGGAGGCACTGAAGCTTTCTTT
CDR3aa: CASSLGMGSQGGGTEAFF

abundance: NA
j_gene: TRBJ2-3
d_gene: TRBD2
v_gene: TRBV7-9
CDR3nt: TGTGCCAGCAGCTCCGGGACTAGCGGTGAACCTAGCACAGATACGCAGTATTTT
CDR3aa: CASSSGTSGEPSTDTQYF

abundance: NA
j_gene: TRBJ2-5
d_gene: TRBD1
v_gene: TRBV2
CDR3nt: TGTGCCAGTTCCGGACAGGGGGCTTGGGAGACCCAGTACTTC
CDR3aa: CASSGQGAWETQYF

abundance: many
j_gene: TRBJ1-3
d_gene: NA
v_gene: TRBV18
CDR3nt: TGTGCCAGCTCATCAGAATCAGGGATAAGAAACACCATATATTTT
CDR3aa: CASSSESGIRNTIYF

abundance: many
j_gene: TRBJ1-5
d_gene: TRBD1
v_gene: TRBV6-5
CDR3nt: TGTGCCAGCAGTCGGACAGGGGCTTCTAGCAATCAGCCCCAGCATTTT
CDR3aa: CASSRTGASSNQPQHF

abundance: few
j_gene: TRBJ2-3
d_gene: NA
v_gene: TRBV2
CDR3nt: TGTGCCTCCGTCAGTGGGGGCACAGATACGCAGTATTTT
CDR3aa: CASVSGGTDTQYF

abundance: few
j_gene: TRBJ2-7
d_gene: NA
v_gene: TRBV7-8
CDR3nt: TGTGCCAGCAGCTTAGCCCGGATCTTCAGCTCCTACGAGCAGTACTTC
CDR3aa: CASSLARIFSSYEQYF

abundance: few
j_gene: TRBJ2-5
d_gene: NA
v_gene: TRBV10-3
CDR3nt: TGTGCCATCAGGGGACGGATAGAAGAGACCCAGTACTTC
CDR3aa: CAIRGRIEETQYF

abundance: many
j_gene: TRBJ1-5
d_gene: NA
v_gene: TRBV2
CDR3nt: TGTGCCAGTAATCTGGGACACCTTAGCAATCAGCCCCAGCATTTT
CDR3aa: CASNLGHLSNQPQHF

abundance: NA
j_gene: TRBJ2-5
d_gene: NA
v_gene: TRBV7-2
CDR3nt: TGTGACAGCAGCTTACTTAAGGTCACCGAGACCCAGTACTTC
CDR3aa: CDSSLLKVTETQYF

abundance: NA
j_gene: TRBJ2-2
d_gene: NA
v_gene: TRBV6-2/TRBV6-3
CDR3nt: TGTGCCAGCGTCTACTTTAACACCGGGGAGCTGTTTTTT
CDR3aa: CASVYFNTGELFF

abundance: NA
j_gene: TRBJ2-3
d_gene: NA
v_gene: TRBV7-9
CDR3nt: TGTGCCAGCAGCTCCTCCCTTCATATTACAGATACGCAGTATTTT
CDR3aa: CASSSSLHITDTQYF

abundance: NA
j_gene: TRBJ2-3
d_gene: NA
v_gene: TRBV19
CDR3nt: TGTGCCAGTAGTCCCAGCAGGTCGGGGGCGACAGATACGCAGTATTTT
CDR3aa: CASSPSRSGATDTQYF

abundance: NA
j_gene: TRBJ2-4
d_gene: NA
v_gene: TRBV5-1
CDR3nt: TGCGCCAGCAGCGACGGACGCTTAGCCAAAAACATTCAGTACTTC
CDR3aa: CASSDGRLAKNIQYF

abundance: few
j_gene: TRBJ1-2
d_gene: NA
v_gene: TRBV6-2/TRBV6-3
CDR3nt: TGTGCCAGCAGTTACTCGATTCAGGGGCCGGATGGCTACACCTTC
CDR3aa: CASSYSIQGPDGYTF

abundance: NA
j_gene: TRBJ2-6
d_gene: TRBD2
v_gene: TRBV7-3
CDR3nt: TGTGCCAGCAGCTTGGCGGGGGGGCCCGGGGCCAACGTCCTGACTTTC
CDR3aa: CASSLAGGPGANVLTF

abundance: few
j_gene: TRBJ1-5
d_gene: NA
v_gene: TRBV3-1
CDR3nt: TGTGCCAGCAGCCAAGATATAGGGACGAATCAGCCCCAGCATTTT
CDR3aa: CASSQDIGTNQPQHF

abundance: many
j_gene: TRBJ1-5
d_gene: NA
v_gene: TRBV6-2/TRBV6-3
CDR3nt: TGTGCCAGCAGTTACCGGCAGGGGAAAGGGGAGCAGCCCCAGCATTTT
CDR3aa: CASSYRQGKGEQPQHF

abundance: few
j_gene: TRBJ2-2
d_gene: NA
v_gene: TRBV9
CDR3nt: TGTGCCAGCAGCGTAGGGGACCAGGGGACCGGGGAGCTGTTTTTT
CDR3aa: CASSVGDQGTGELFF

abundance: NA
j_gene: TRBJ2-6
d_gene: TRBD1
v_gene: TRBV7-2
CDR3nt: TGTGCCAGCAGCCCCTTACCGGGACAGGGGGCAGGAGGGGCCAACGTCCTGACTTTC
CDR3aa: CASSPLPGQGAGGANVLTF

abundance: many
j_gene: TRBJ1-5
d_gene: NA
v_gene: TRBV6-5
CDR3nt: TGCGCCAGCAGTCCCGGACCGGGTCAGCCCCAGCATTTT
CDR3aa: CASSPGPGQPQHF

abundance: NA
j_gene: TRBJ2-1
d_gene: NA
v_gene: TRBV7-3
CDR3nt: TGTGCCAGCAGCTTCGACAGCAATGAGCAGTTCTTC
CDR3aa: CASSFDSNEQFF

abundance: many
j_gene: TRBJ1-1
d_gene: NA
v_gene: TRBV2
CDR3nt: TGTGCCAGCAGTGAAGCGGAACTACCAAACACTGAAGCTTTCTTT
CDR3aa: CASSEAELPNTEAFF

abundance: many
j_gene: TRBJ2-3
d_gene: NA
v_gene: TRBV25-1
CDR3nt: TGTGCCAGCAGTGACCCTGCAAGTACGCAGTATTTT
CDR3aa: CASSDPASTQYF

abundance: NA
j_gene: TRBJ2-3
d_gene: TRBD2
v_gene: TRBV5-6
CDR3nt: TGTGCCAGCAGCTTACTAGCGGGAGGGCTGACGGATACGCAGTATTTT
CDR3aa: CASSLLAGGLTDTQYF

abundance: many
j_gene: TRBJ1-1
d_gene: NA
v_gene: TRBV7-2
CDR3nt: TGTGCCAGCAGCTTAGAGGGATTCACTGAAGCTTTCTTT
CDR3aa: CASSLEGFTEAFF

abundance: NA
j_gene: TRBJ2-5
d_gene: TRBD2
v_gene: TRBV12-3/TRBV12-4
CDR3nt: TGTGCCAGCAGCCGGGGGGGAGGCCAAGAGACCCAGTACTTC
CDR3aa: CASSRGGGQETQYF